The source of this TCR beta chain is a study of blood T cell repertoires in COVID-19. Study information: PBMCs, B-cell-depleted T cells, or T cells provided the cDNA or gDNA that made up the material.

In Seattle, patients joined the study during active infection and were tracked longitudinally. Trimming cost V 6 bases and J 4 bases, with 9 bases left between them. The germline V gene encodes CDR1 LGHDT and CDR2 YNNKEL (reference sequence). The length of the CDR3 is 13 residues. Repertoires were generated with immunoSEQ multiplex PCR, while TCRdb's copy carries only in-frame clones and drops some. The profile shows some 110,000 clones, approximately 85% of them singletons. The V gene is TRBV3-1 (or the pseudogene TRBV3-2), the J gene TRBJ2-2; D is uncertain. The TCR originated in a woman over 75 with COVID-19, enrolled during active disease. The material sequenced was peripheral blood. CDR3 in amino acids: CASRSSTTGELFF. In DNA, the CDR3 is TGTGCCAGCAGGAGTTCAACCACCGGGGAGCTGTTTTTT.